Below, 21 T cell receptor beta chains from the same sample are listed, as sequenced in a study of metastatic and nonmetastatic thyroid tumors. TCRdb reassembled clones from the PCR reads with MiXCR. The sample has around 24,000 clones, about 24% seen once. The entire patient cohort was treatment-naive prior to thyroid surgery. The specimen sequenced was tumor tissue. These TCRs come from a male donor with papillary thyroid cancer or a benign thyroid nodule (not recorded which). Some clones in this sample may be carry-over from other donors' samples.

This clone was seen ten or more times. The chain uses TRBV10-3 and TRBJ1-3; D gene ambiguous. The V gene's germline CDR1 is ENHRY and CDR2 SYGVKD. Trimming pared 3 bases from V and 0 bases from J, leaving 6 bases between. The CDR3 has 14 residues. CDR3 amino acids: CAISDRNSGNTIYF. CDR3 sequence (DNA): TGTGCCATCAGTGACAGAAACTCTGGAAACACCATATATTTT.

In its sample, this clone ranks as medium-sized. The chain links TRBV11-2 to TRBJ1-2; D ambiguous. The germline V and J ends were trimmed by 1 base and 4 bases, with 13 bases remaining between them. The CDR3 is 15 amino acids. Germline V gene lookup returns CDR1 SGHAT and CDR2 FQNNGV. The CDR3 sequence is CASSLGGPSAYGYTF. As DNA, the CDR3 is TGTGCCAGCAGCTTAGGTGGGCCTAGCGCCTATGGCTACACCTTC.

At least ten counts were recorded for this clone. The CDR3 DNA reads as TGCAGTGCTAGAGGGGGGACTAGCGGGAGAGGCGGGGAGCTGTTTTTT. Amino acids: CSARGGTSGRGGELFF. J is TRBJ2-2 and V is TRBV20-1, with TRBD2 matching over 14 bases. Germline CDR1 and CDR2: DFQATT and SNEGSKA (reference sequence). V lost 1 base, J lost 7 bases, and 5 bases stayed unmatched. There are 16 residues in the CDR3.

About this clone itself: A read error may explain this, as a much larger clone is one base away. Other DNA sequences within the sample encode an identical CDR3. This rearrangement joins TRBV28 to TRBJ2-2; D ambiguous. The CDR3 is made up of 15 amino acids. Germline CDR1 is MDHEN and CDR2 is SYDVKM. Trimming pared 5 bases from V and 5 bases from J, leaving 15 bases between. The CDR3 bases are TGTGCCAGCAGTCCCCGCGGTGGTCGTACCGGGGAGCTGTTTTTT. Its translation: CASSPRGGRTGELFF.

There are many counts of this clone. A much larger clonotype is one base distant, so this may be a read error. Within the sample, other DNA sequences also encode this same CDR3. The chain's CDR3 is CASSSGGAGDQPQHF. In DNA form, the CDR3 reads TGTGCCAGCAGCTCGGGTGGAGCGGGGGATCAGCCCCAGCATTTT. The chain uses TRBV28 and TRBJ1-5, with D possibly matching TRBD1 (5 bases). In germline, CDR1 is MDHEN, CDR2 SYDVKM. The V gene lost 6 bases and the J gene lost 5 bases, with 17 bases spanning the gap. This CDR3 has 15 amino acids.

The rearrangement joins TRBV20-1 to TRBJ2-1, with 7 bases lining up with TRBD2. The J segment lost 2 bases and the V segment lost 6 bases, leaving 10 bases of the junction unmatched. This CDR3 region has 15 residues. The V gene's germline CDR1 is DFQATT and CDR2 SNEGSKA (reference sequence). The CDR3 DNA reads TGCAGTGCAAACCGTACTAGCGTCGCCTACAATGAGCAGTTCTTC. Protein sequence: CSANRTSVAYNEQFF.

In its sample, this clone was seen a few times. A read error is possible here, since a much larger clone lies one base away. In nucleotides, the CDR3 is TGTGCCAGCAGCCCCCGGGACAGGGTGTCCGAGCAGTACTTC. Translated: CASSPRDRVSEQYF. This chain links TRBV16 with TRBJ2-7; 9 bases agree with TRBD1. V lost 4 bases to trimming and J lost 6 bases; unmatched junction nucleotides: 7. CDR1 and CDR2 from the germline V gene are KGHSY and FQNENV. CDR3 size: 14 residues.

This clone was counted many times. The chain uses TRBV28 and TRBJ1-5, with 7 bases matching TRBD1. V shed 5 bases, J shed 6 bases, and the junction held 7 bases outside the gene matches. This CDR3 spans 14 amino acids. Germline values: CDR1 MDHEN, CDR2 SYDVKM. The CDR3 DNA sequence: TGTGCCAGCAGTCCGACAGGGCTGGGTCAGCCCCAGCATTTT. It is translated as CASSPTGLGQPQHF.

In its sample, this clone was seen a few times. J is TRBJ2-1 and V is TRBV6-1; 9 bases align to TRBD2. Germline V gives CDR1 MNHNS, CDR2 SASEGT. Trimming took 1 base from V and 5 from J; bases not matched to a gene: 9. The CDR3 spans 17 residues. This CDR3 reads CASSEVGWGLANNEQFF. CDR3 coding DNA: TGTGCCAGCAGTGAAGTGGGCTGGGGACTAGCAAACAATGAGCAGTTCTTC.

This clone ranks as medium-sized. In nucleotides, the CDR3 is TGCAGTGCGCACACACACATGACCGGGAACACTGAAGCTTTCTTT. Amino acids: CSAHTHMTGNTEAFF. The V call is TRBV20-1, the J call TRBJ1-1; D is unclear. Germline lookup yields CDR1 DFQATT and CDR2 SNEGSKA (reference sequence). Trimming took off 6 bases at V and 1 base at J, with 18 bases between the two ends. The length of the CDR3 is 15 residues.

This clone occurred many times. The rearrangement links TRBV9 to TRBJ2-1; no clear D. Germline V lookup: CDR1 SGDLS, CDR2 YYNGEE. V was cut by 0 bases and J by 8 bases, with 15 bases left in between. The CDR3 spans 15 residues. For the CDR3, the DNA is TGTGCCAGCAGCGTAGGAGGAACTATTATAGATGAGCAGTTCTTC. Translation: CASSVGGTIIDEQFF. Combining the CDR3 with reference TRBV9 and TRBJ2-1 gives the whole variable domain DSGVTQTPKHLITATGQRVTLRCSPRSGDLSVYWYQQSLDQGLQFLIQYYNGEERAKGNILERFSAQQFPDLHSELNLSSLELGDSALYFCASSVGGTIIDEQFFGPGTRLTVL.

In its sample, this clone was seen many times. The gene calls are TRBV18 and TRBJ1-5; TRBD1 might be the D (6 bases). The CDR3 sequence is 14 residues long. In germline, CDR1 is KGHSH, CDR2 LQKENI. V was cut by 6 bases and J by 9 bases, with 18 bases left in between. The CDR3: CASSPGGAFGPQHF. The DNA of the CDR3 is TGTGCCAGCTCTCCGGGGGGGGCCTTTGGGCCCCAGCATTTT.

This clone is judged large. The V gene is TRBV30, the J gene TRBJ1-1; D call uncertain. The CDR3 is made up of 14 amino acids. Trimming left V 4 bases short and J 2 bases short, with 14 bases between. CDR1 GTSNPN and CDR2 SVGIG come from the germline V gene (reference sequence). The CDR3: CAWTSTLPNTEAFF. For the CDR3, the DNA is TGTGCCTGGACCTCAACCCTTCCTAACACTGAAGCTTTCTTT.

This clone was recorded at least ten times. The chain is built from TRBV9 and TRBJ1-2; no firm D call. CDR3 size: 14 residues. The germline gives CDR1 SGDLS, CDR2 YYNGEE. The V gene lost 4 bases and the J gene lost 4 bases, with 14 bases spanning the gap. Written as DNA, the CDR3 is TGTGCCAGCAGCCCTCCCCACAGCGCCTATGGCTACACCTTC. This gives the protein CASSPPHSAYGYTF.

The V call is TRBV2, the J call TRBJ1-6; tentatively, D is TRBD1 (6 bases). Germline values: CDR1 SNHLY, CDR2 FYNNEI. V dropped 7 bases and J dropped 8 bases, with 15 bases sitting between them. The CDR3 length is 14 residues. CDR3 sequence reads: CASKTGTRDSPLHF. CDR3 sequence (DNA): TGTGCCAGCAAGACCGGGACACGGGATTCACCCCTCCACTTT.

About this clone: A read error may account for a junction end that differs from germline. The CDR3 region has the DNA TGTGCCAGCAGTTACTCGAATTGGTCGTCTGGGGCCAACGTCCTTACTTTC. Residues: CASSYSNWSSGANVLTF. The genes are TRBV6-5 and TRBJ2-6; tentatively, D is TRBD1 (5 bases). The V gene's germline CDR1 is MNHEY and CDR2 SVGAGI. The length of the CDR3 is 17 residues.

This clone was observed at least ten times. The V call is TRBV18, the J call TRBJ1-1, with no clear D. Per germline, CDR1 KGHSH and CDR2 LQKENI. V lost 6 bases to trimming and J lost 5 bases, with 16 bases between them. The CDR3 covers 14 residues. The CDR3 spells CASSGPKTRTEAFF. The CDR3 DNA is TGTGCCAGCTCCGGACCCAAAACGCGAACTGAAGCTTTCTTT.

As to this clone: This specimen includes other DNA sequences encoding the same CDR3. Written as DNA, the CDR3 is TGTGCCAGCAGCCAAAATTCGGGACTAGCGGGACCAGATACGCAGTATTTT. It codes for CASSQNSGLAGPDTQYF. The chain combines TRBV4-2 with TRBJ2-3; 13 bases are shared with TRBD2. The J segment lost 4 bases and the V segment lost 2 bases, leaving 6 bases of the junction unmatched. The CDR3 totals 17 residues. CDR1 is LGHNA and CDR2 is YNFKEQ in the germline V gene.

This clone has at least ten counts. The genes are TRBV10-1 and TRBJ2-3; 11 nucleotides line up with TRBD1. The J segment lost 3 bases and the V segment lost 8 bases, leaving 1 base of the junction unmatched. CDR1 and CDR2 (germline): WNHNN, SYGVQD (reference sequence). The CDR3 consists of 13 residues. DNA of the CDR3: TGCGCCAGCGGGACAGGGGGGACAGATACGCAGTATTTT. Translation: CASGTGGTDTQYF.

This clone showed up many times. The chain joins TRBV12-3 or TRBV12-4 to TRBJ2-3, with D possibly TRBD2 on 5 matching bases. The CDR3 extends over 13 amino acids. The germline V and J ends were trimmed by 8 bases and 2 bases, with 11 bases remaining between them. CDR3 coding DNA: TGTGCCAGCGCCTCGGGAACCACAGATACGCAGTATTTT. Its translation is CASASGTTDTQYF.

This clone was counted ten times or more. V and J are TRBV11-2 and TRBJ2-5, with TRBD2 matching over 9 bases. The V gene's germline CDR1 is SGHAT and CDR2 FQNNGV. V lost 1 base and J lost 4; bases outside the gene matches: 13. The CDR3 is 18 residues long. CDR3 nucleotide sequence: TGTGCCAGCAGCTTAGTACCCCCCCGGGCGGGAGGGGCAGAGACCCAGTACTTC. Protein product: CASSLVPPRAGGAETQYF. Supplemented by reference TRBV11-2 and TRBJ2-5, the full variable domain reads EAGVAQSPRYKIIEKRQSVAFWCNPISGHATLYWYQQILGQGPKLLIQFQNNGVVDDSQLPKDRFSAERLKGVDSTLKIQPAKLEDSAVYLCASSLVPPRAGGAETQYFGPGTRLLVL.